Listed here is a single T cell receptor beta chain. The antigen is undetermined. Using immunoSEQ multiplex PCR, the repertoire was profiled, and TCRdb retains in-frame clones only, with some absent. The table includes some 100,000 clones, about nine tenths detected once. Per-patient samples, pretreatment and on-treatment, numbered 1 to 8. The source of the sample is a study of PD-L1 blockade in urothelial cancer. The wider study: Blood analyses occurred 3 weeks (second dose) and 6 weeks post treatment start. A median blood sample held around 150,000 T cells and about 89,000 unique TCRs. Study-wide findings and caveats: Prediction of better survival came from below-median pretreatment blood TCR clonality.

This CDR3 has 15 residues. The V end lost 0 bases, the J end lost 2 bases, and 9 bases lay between the germline ends. The germline V gene encodes CDR1 WNHNN and CDR2 SYGVQD (reference sequence). The clonotype comes from an elderly woman with urothelial cancer. J is TRBJ2-3 and V is TRBV10-1; no definite D call. The sequenced sample was PBMCs, obtained around atezolizumab (anti-PD-L1) treatment. The CDR3 DNA reads TGCGCCAGCAGTGAGTCCCTACGTCTCACAGATACGCAGTATTTT. It specifies CASSESLRLTDTQYF.